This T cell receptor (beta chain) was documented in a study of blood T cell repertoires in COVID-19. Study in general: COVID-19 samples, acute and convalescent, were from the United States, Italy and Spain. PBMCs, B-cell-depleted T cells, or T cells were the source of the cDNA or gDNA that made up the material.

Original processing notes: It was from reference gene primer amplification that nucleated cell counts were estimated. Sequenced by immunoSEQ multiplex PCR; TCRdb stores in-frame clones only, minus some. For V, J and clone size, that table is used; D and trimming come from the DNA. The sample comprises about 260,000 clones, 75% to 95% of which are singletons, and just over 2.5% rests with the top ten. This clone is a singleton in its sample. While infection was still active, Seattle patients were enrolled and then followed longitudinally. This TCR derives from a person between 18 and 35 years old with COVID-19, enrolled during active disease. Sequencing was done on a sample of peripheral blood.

CDR3 bases: TGCGCCAGCAGTGGGCCAGGGGAGGGCTCCTACGAGCAGTACTTC. Its translation is CASSGPGEGSYEQYF. The V gene is TRBV10-2, the J gene TRBJ2-7; TRBD2 might be the D (7 bases). Between the trimmed V and J ends, which lost 4 bases and 0 bases, there was a span of 13 bases. The CDR3 loop spans 15 amino acids. Germline V gene sequence: CDR1 WSHSY, CDR2 SAAADI.